The 19 T cell receptor beta chains given below trace back to one sample, sequenced in a study of spatial heterogeneity in lung cancer. Findings of the study overall: Expanded intratumoral alpha and beta TCR counts tracked tumor mutation counts.

Their target antigens are unknown. TCRdb redid the calling of the 5' RACE reads with MiXCR, one entry per CDR3 protein. The table has about 18,000 distinct CDR3 sequences, more than 6.5% seen once. Sample time point: sample taken at primary tumor resection. This sample comprised lung tumor tissue, obtained at surgery. The receptors stem from a male donor with early-stage non-small cell lung cancer.

The genes are TRBV6-2 or TRBV6-3 and TRBJ1-6; 9 bases match TRBD1. The CDR3 sequence is 15 residues long. The V segment lost 7 bases and the J segment 8 bases; nucleotides outside the gene matches: 9. Germline assignment: CDR1 MNHEY and CDR2 SVGEGT. In DNA, the CDR3 is TGTGCCAGCACCCCCGGACAGGGGAAACATTCACCCCTCCACTTT. Translation gives CASTPGQGKHSPLHF.

This clonotype was counted ten times or more. This rearrangement joins TRBV12-3 or TRBV12-4 to TRBJ1-1, with 9 nucleotides matching TRBD1. With 5 bases clipped from V and 7 bases from J, the junction kept 11 bases outside the gene matches. CDR3 length: 15 amino acids. CDR3 nucleotides: TGTGCCAGCAGTACCGCCGGGACAGGGAGTTTTGAAGCTTTCTTT. This sequence encodes CASSTAGTGSFEAFF.

For the CDR3, the DNA is TGTGCCAGCAGCCAAGATGACGGGACACAGTATGGCTACACCTTC. This translates into CASSQDDGTQYGYTF. The chain recombines TRBV4-2 with TRBJ1-2, with a weak D call TRBD1 (6 bases). The CDR3 consists of 15 residues. Germline V gives CDR1 LGHNA, CDR2 YNFKEQ. V was shortened by 0 bases and J by 5 bases, with 13 bases between the two germline ends.

This clonotype came up many times. This rearrangement joins TRBV6-6 to TRBJ1-3, with 8 bases lining up with TRBD1. The germline gives CDR1 MNHNY, CDR2 SVGAGI (reference sequence). The V and J ends lost 6 bases and 3 bases, in that order; junction bases with no gene match: 7. The CDR3 totals 15 residues. The CDR3, as DNA: TGTGCCAGCAGACCCGGACAGGGAGGTGGAAACACCATATATTTT. This codes for CASRPGQGGGNTIYF.

This clonotype is medium-sized (0.01 to 0.1%). The genes are TRBV5-1 and TRBJ2-5; TRBD1 aligns across 8 bases. The CDR3 consists of 15 residues. The germline V gene encodes CDR1 SGHRS and CDR2 YFSETQ. J lost 5 bases, V lost 0 bases, and 6 bases had no gene match. CDR3 region: CASSLVDRGPETQYF. The CDR3 bases are TGCGCCAGCAGCTTGGTCGACAGGGGTCCGGAGACCCAGTACTTC.

With respect to this clonotype: At one end, the junction sequence differs from germline, possibly due to a read error. J is TRBJ2-2 and V is TRBV30, with D tentatively TRBD2 (5 bases). Germline loops: CDR1 GTSNPN, CDR2 SVGIG (reference sequence). The CDR3 runs to 15 residues. The CDR3, as DNA: TGTGCCTGGAGTTTGGTGAAGTCGGGTTACACCGGGGAGCTGTTT. Its translation is CAWSLVKSGYTGELF.

This clonotype appeared many times. The rearrangement joins TRBV5-1 to TRBJ2-3, with 11 bases matching TRBD2. V was clipped by 0 bases and J by 5 bases; unmatched bases: 8. CDR3 length: 17 amino acids. Germline V gene data show CDR1 as SGHRS and CDR2 as YFSETQ. The CDR3 region is CASSLAYSGGGEDTQYF. The CDR3 DNA is TGCGCCAGCAGCTTGGCCTATAGCGGGGGGGGAGAAGATACGCAGTATTTT.

This clonotype was counted ten times or more. This rearrangement joins TRBV29-1 to TRBJ2-1; 9 bases are shared with TRBD2. Germline CDR1 SQVTM, CDR2 ANQGSEA. V was clipped by 2 bases and J by 6 bases; unmatched bases: 11. The CDR3 spans 16 residues. The DNA for the CDR3 is TGCAGCGTTGAACGCCCTAGCGGGGTACGGGGCAATGAGCAGTTCTTC. This translates into CSVERPSGVRGNEQFF.

This clonotype was recorded a few times. The rearrangement joins TRBV6-6 to TRBJ2-3; D is uncertain. The CDR3 consists of 13 residues. V lost 6 bases and J 0 bases, leaving 7 bases between the germline ends. CDR1 and CDR2 (germline): MNHNY, SVGAGI (reference sequence). The chain's CDR3 is CASRVQSTDTQYF. The CDR3 nucleotides are TGTGCCAGCAGGGTACAAAGCACAGATACGCAGTATTTT.

The V call is TRBV7-8, the J call TRBJ2-5; D remains unclear. Between the trimmed V and J ends, which lost 5 bases and 4 bases, there was a span of 11 bases. The CDR3 totals 13 residues. Germline V gives CDR1 SGHVS, CDR2 FQNEAQ. The CDR3 loop reads CASSRGLVETQYF. DNA of the CDR3: TGTGCCAGCAGCCGAGGTTTGGTAGAGACCCAGTACTTC.

Ten or more counts support this clonotype. The chain is built from TRBV11-3 and TRBJ1-5, with 7 bases that match TRBD1. CDR1 is SGHNT and CDR2 is YENEEA in the germline V gene. The CDR3 is 16 residues long. The V and J ends lost 4 bases and 3 bases, in that order; junction bases with no gene match: 9. CDR3 bases: TGTGCCAGCAGCTCTCGACAGGGAGTCTCCAATCAGCCCCAGCATTTT. Its protein is CASSSRQGVSNQPQHF.

This rearrangement joins TRBV6-6 to TRBJ2-1; 9 nucleotides agree with TRBD1. The CDR3 is 15 residues long. With 5 bases clipped from V and 7 bases from J, the junction kept 9 bases outside the gene matches. CDR1 and CDR2 from the germline V gene are MNHNY and SVGAGI (reference sequence). The chain's CDR3 is CASSLSGQGWNEQFF. Here the CDR3 DNA reads TGTGCCAGCAGTCTAAGTGGACAGGGGTGGAATGAGCAGTTCTTC.

This clonotype showed up many times. V usage is TRBV7-2 and J usage is TRBJ1-5, with D hard to call. Trimming cost V 2 bases and J 7 bases, with 9 bases left between them. The CDR3 runs to 13 residues. Germline CDR1 SGHTA, CDR2 FQGNSA. CDR3 region: CASSLSFRQPQHF. The CDR3 region has the DNA TGTGCCAGCAGCTTAAGTTTCCGACAGCCCCAGCATTTT.

This clonotype was detected many times. This chain connects TRBV6-2 or TRBV6-3 to TRBJ2-5; D might be TRBD2 (5 bases). CDR1 is MNHEY, CDR2 SVGEGT, per germline. This CDR3 spans 15 amino acids. Between the trimmed V and J ends, which lost 5 bases and 1 base, there was a span of 14 bases. The CDR3: CASSQGTGSQETQYF. In DNA, the CDR3 is TGTGCCAGCAGTCAAGGAACGGGATCCCAAGAGACCCAGTACTTC.

The chain couples TRBV25-1 to TRBJ2-5; tentatively, D is TRBD1 (5 bases). Germline values: CDR1 MGHDK, CDR2 SYGVNS. The ends were cut back, 4 bases at V and 7 bases at J, with 16 bases in the middle. The CDR3 covers 14 residues. CDR3 region: CASSATLGLGTQYF. CDR3 DNA: TGTGCCAGCAGTGCCACTTTGGGGCTAGGGACCCAGTACTTC.

This clonotype qualifies as hyperexpanded. The DNA of the CDR3 is TGTGCCAGCAGTTACTCGGCAGGGGGCCATGAAAAACTGTTTTTT. It codes for CASSYSAGGHEKLFF. The chain is built from TRBV6-5 and TRBJ1-4; 8 positions agree with TRBD1. V gave up 0 bases and J gave up 6 bases; unmatched junction bases: 3. From germline, CDR1 is MNHEY and CDR2 SVGAGI. This CDR3 comprises 15 residues.

Here the CDR3 DNA reads TGCAGCGTTGCTAGCGCCCAAGAGACCCAGTACTTC. Protein: CSVASAQETQYF. This chain links TRBV29-1 with TRBJ2-5; D may be TRBD2 (6 bases). CDR1 is SQVTM, CDR2 ANQGSEA, per germline. The CDR3 is made up of 12 amino acids. The germline V and J ends were trimmed by 4 bases and 1 base, with 7 bases remaining between them.

This clonotype came up many times. The chain couples TRBV29-1 to TRBJ2-1; D possibly corresponds to TRBD2 (5 bases). Trimming shortened V by 4 bases and J by 2 bases, and 15 bases separated the two germline ends. The CDR3 loop spans 15 amino acids. Per the germline V gene, CDR1 is SQVTM and CDR2 is ANQGSEA. The chain's CDR3 is CSVASTRPTYNEQFF. DNA for the CDR3: TGCAGCGTTGCCTCAACTAGACCCACCTACAATGAGCAGTTCTTC.

The table lists this clonotype with many counts. The CDR3 bases are TGTGCCACAGCGGGGACAGGGGCCGATCAGCCCCAGCATTTT. Its protein product is CATAGTGADQPQHF. The V and J genes are TRBV18 and TRBJ1-5, with 10 bases aligning to TRBD1. This CDR3 spans 14 amino acids. Germline V gene lookup returns CDR1 KGHSH and CDR2 LQKENI. Germline trimming cut 10 bases from V and 5 bases from J; bases unmatched to any gene: 8.